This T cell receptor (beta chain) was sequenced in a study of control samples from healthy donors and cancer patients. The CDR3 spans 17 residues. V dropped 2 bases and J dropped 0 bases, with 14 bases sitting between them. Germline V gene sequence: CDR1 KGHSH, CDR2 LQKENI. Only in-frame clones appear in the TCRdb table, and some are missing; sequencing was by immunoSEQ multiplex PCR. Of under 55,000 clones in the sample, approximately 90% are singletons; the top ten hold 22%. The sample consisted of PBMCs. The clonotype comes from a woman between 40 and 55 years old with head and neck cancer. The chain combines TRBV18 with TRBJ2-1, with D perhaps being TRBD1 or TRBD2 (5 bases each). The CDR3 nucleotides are TGTGCCAGCTCACCAAGAGGGGCCGGTAGCTCCTACAATGAGCAGTTCTTC. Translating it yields CASSPRGAGSSYNEQFF.